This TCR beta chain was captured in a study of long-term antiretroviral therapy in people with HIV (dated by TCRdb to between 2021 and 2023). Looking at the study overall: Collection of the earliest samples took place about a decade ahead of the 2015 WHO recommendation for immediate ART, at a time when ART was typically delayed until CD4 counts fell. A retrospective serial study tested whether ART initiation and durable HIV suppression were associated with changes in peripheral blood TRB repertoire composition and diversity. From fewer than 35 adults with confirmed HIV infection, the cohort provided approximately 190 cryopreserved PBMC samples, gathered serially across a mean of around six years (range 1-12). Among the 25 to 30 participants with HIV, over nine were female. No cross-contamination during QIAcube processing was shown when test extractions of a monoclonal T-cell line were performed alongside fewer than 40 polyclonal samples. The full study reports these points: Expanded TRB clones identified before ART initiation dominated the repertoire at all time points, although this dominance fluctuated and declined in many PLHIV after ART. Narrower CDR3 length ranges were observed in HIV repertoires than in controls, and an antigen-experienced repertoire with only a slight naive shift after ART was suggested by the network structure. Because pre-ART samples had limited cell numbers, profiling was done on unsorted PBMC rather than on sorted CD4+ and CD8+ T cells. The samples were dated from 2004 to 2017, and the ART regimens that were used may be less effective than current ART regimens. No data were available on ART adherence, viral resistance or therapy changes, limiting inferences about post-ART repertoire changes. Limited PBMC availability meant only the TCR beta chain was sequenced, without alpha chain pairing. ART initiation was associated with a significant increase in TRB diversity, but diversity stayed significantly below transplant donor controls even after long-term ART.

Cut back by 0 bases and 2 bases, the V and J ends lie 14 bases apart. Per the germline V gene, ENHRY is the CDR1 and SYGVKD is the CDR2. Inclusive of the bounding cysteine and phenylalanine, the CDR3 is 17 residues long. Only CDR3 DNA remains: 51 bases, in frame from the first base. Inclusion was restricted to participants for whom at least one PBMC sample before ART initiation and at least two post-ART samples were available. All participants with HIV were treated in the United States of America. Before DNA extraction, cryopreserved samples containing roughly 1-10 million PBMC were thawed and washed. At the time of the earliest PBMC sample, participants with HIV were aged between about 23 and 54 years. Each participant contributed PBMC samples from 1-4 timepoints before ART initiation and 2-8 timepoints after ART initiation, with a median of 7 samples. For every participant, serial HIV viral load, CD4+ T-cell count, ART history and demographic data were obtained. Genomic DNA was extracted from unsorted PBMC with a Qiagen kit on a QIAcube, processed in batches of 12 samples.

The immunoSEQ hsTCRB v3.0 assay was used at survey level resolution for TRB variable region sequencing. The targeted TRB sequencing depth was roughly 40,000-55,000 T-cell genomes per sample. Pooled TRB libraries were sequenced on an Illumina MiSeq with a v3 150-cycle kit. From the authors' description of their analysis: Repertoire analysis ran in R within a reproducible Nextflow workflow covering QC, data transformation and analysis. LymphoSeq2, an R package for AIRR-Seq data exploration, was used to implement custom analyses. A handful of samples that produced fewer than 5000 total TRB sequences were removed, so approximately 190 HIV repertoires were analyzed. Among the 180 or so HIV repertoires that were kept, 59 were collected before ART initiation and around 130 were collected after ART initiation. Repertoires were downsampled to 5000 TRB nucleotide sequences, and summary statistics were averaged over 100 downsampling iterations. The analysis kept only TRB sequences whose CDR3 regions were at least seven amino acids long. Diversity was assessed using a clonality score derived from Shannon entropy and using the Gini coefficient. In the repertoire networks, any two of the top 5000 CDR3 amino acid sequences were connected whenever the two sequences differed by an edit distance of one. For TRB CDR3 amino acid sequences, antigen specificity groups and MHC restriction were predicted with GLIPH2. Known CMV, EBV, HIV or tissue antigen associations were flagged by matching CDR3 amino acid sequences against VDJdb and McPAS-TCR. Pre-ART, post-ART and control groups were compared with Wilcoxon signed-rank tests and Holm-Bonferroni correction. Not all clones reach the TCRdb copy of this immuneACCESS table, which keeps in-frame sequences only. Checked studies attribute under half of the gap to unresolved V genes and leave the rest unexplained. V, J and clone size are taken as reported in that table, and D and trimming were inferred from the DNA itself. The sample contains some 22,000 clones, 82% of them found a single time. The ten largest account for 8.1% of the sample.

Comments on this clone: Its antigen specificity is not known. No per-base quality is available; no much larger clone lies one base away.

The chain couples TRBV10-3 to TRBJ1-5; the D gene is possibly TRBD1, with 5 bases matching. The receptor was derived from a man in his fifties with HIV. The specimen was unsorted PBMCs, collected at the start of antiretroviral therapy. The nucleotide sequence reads TGTGCCATCAGTGAGTCGGCTTGGGGGTTCGGCAATCAGCCCCAGCATTTT. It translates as CAISESAWGFGNQPQHF.